This T cell receptor (beta chain) was retrieved from a study of siplizumab effects on memory and regulatory T cells. Looked up from germline, CDR1 is SGHKS and CDR2 is YYEKEE (reference sequence). Trimming removed 5 bases from V and 3 bases from J; junction bases left unmatched: 7. The CDR3 is 15 residues long. As regards this clone: The antigen remains unidentified.

Study results and caveats: Under siplizumab, alloreactive sequences traced to unstimulated CD4+ memory cells were significantly reduced. Apparently more diverse than memory cells, naive T cells also seemed major alloresponse contributors. The Treg-derived share of mappable alloreactive CD4+ clones averaged 68.8% with siplizumab and about 30% in controls. Naive or memory phenotype assignment was not possible for roughly 75-96% of proliferating CD4+ or CD8+ clones.

The table came from immunoSEQ multiplex PCR; TCRdb's copy has only in-frame clones and leaves some out. The table records about 100,000 clones, 92% of them present only once. The sequence was obtained from a human donor in good health. The chain joins TRBV5-5 to TRBJ2-7, with TRBD2 identical over 11 bases. Material for sequencing was Tregs sorted from blood. The CDR3 DNA follows: TGTGCCAGCAGGTACAGACTAGCGGGAAACTACGAGCAGTACTTC. This codes for CASRYRLAGNYEQYF.